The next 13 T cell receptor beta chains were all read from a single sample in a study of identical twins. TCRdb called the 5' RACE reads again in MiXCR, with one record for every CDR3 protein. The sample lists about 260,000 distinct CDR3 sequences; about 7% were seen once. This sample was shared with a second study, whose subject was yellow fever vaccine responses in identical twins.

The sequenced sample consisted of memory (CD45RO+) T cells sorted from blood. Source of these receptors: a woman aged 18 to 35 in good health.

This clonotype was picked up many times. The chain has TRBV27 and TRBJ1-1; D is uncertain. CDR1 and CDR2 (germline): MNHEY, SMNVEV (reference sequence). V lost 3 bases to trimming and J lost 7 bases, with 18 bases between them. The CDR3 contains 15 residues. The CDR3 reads CASSLGRGATYEAFF. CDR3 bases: TGTGCCAGCAGTTTGGGTCGGGGAGCGACGTATGAAGCTTTCTTT.

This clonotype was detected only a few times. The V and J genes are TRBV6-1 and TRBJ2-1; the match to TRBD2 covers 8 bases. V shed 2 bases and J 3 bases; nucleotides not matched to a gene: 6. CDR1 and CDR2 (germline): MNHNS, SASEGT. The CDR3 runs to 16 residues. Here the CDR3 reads CASSEQGLAGYNEQFF. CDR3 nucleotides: TGTGCCAGCAGTGAACAGGGGCTAGCGGGCTACAATGAGCAGTTCTTC.

The CDR3 loop is CASRGQGLGDYTF. CDR3 DNA: TGTGCCAGCAGGGGACAGGGGTTGGGCGACTACACCTTC. This chain uses TRBV6-1 with TRBJ1-2; 10 bases agree with TRBD1. The germline V gene encodes CDR1 MNHNS and CDR2 SASEGT. With V trimmed by 6 bases and J by 10 bases, 8 bases remained unmatched. This CDR3 spans 13 amino acids.

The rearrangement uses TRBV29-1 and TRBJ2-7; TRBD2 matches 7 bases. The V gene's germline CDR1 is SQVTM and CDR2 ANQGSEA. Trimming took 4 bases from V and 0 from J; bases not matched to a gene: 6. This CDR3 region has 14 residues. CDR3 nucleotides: TGCAGCGTTGGGTGGCGGGAGTTCTCCTACGAGCAGTACTTC. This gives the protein CSVGWREFSYEQYF.

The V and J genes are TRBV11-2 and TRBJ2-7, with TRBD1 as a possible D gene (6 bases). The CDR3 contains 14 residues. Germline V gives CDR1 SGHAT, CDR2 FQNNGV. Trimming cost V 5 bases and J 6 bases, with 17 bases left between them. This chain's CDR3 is CASSQGGPAAEQYV. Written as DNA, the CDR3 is TGTGCCAGCAGCCAAGGGGGACCAGCCGCCGAGCAGTACGTC.

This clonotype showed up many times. CDR3 nucleotides: TGTGCCAGCAGCCAGACTAGCGGGAGTCGGTACAATGAGCAGTTCTTC. Its translation: CASSQTSGSRYNEQFF. V usage is TRBV7-2 and J usage is TRBJ2-1, with TRBD2 matching over 12 bases. Germline CDR1 and CDR2: SGHTA and FQGNSA. The CDR3 is 16 residues long. V lost 5 bases and J lost 4; bases outside the gene matches: 6.

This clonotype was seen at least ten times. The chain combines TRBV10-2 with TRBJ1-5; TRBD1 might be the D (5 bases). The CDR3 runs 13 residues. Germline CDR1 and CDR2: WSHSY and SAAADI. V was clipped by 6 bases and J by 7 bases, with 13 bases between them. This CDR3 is CASSNQGGQPQHF. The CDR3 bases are TGCGCCAGCAGCAACCAGGGCGGACAGCCCCAGCATTTT.

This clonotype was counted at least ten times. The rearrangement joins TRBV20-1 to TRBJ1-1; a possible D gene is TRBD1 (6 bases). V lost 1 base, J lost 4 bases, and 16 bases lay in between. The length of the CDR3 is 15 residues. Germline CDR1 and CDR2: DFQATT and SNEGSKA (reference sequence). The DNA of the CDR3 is TGCAGTGCTAGAGTCTTCGGGGTGGGGGCCACTGAAGCTTTCTTT. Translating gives CSARVFGVGATEAFF.

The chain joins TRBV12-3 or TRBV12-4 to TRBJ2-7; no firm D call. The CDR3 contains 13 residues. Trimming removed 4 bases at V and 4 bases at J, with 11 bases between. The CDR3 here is CASSSMAEYEQYF. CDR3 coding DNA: TGTGCCAGCAGTTCCATGGCAGAATACGAGCAGTACTTC.

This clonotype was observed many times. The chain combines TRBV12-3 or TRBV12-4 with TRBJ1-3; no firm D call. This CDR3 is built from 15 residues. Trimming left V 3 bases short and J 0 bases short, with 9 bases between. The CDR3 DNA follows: TGTGCCAGCAGTTTCGGGATTTACTCTGGAAACACCATATATTTT. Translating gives CASSFGIYSGNTIYF.

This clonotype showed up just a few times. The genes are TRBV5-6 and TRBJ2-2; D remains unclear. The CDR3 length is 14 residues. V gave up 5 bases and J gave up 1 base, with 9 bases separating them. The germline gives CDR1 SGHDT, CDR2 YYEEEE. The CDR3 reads CASSKTMNTGELFF. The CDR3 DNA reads TGTGCCAGCAGTAAGACAATGAACACCGGGGAGCTGTTTTTT.

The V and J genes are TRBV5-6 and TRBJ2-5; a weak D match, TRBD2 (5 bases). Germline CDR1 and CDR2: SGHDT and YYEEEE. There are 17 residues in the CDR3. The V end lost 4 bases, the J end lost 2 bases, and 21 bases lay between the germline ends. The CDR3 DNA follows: TGTGCCAGCAGCCGACGGGCGTCGGGATTCAGTCAAGAGACCCAGTACTTC. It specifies CASSRRASGFSQETQYF. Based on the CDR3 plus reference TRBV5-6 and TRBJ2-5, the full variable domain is DAGVTQSPTHLIKTRGQQVTLRCSPKSGHDTVSWYQQALGQGPQFIFQYYEEEERQRGNFPDRFSGHQFPNYSSELNVNALLLGDSALYLCASSRRASGFSQETQYFGPGTRLLVL.

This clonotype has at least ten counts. CDR3 DNA: TGTGCCAGCAGTTTATCGCGGGGAGCGGGAAACACCATATATTTT. This sequence encodes CASSLSRGAGNTIYF. The V and J genes are TRBV12-3 or TRBV12-4 and TRBJ1-3; D call uncertain. Deletions cut 2 bases from V and 4 bases from J, with 12 bases between. This CDR3 region has 15 residues.